This T cell receptor (beta chain) was sequenced in a study of cytomegalovirus exposure and HLA in healthy donors. General study results and limits: Some 150 TCR beta chains were listed as cytomegalovirus-associated.

For this clone: Its cognate antigen is unknown.

Germline-derived CDR1 and CDR2 are WNHNN and SYGVQD (reference sequence). This CDR3 has 17 amino acids. Both 60 Vbeta primers and 13 Jbeta primers went into the PCR. Sequenced by immunoSEQ multiplex PCR; TCRdb stores in-frame clones only, minus some. The data hold 140,000 or so clones, with around three quarters observed a single time. Sequenced: PBMCs. The rearrangement uses TRBV10-1 and TRBJ2-5; 8 bases map to TRBD2. The DNA end is more similar to TRBJ2-7, so the J call may be wrong. This clonotype was obtained from a man in his forties or fifties in good health and CMV-seronegative. The CDR3 protein is CASSEHTSGLSSYEQYF. In nucleotides, the CDR3 is TGCGCCAGCAGTGAACACACTAGCGGACTAAGCTCCTACGAGCAGTACTTC.